A selection of T cell receptor beta chains follows, all from one sample in a study of blood T cell repertoires in COVID-19. The assay was immunoSEQ multiplex PCR, and TCRdb's table has in-frame clones only and misses some. The sample holds about 210,000 clones, just under 85% seen once. The material sequenced was peripheral blood. The source of these receptors is a man aged 55-75 years with COVID-19, enrolled during active disease. Both conserved end residues are part of each CDR3.

v_call	j_call	cdr3_aa
TRBV11-3	TRBJ2-7	CASSLYSGAIYEQYF
TRBV12-2	TRBJ2-7	CASRLGQKPYEQYF
TRBV6-8	TRBJ1-6	CASSYDRPDNSPLHF
TRBV5-1	TRBJ1-2	CASSLEGEGWRGYTF
TRBV28	TRBJ2-7	CASSFEWAGPAYEQYF
TRBV19	TRBJ1-6	CASSIPLTVLNSPLHF
TRBV7-9	TRBJ2-7	CASSPLQGPYEQYF
TRBV3-1/TRBV3-2	TRBJ2-3	CASSQDEGVTDTQYF
TRBV3-1/TRBV3-2	TRBJ1-2	CASSLTGSGGYTF
TRBV13	TRBJ2-7	CASSRTAPGQGTSGRDEQYF
TRBV3-1/TRBV3-2	TRBJ2-5	CASSQLQETQYF
TRBV5-5	TRBJ2-3	CASSPRDSIFTDTQYF